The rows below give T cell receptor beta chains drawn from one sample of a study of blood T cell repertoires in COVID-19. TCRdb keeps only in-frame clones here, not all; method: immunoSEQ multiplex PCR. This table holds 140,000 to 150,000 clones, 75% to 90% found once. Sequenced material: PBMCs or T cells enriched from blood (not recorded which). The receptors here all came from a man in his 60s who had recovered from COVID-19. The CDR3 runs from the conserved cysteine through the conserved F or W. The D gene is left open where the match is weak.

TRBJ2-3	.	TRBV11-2	CASSLEGAGADTQYF
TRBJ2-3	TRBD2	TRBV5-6	CASSLLLAGAADTQYF
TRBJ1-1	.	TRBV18	CASSANNGQMNTEAFF
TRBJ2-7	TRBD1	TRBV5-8	CASSMGQYEQYF
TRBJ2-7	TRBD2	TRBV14	CASSQDRALAGGNYEQYF
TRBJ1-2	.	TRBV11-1	CASSSSGYYGYTF
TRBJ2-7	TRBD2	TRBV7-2	CASSLDSGTSYEQYF
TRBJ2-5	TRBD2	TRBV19	CASSIAGGPGETQYF
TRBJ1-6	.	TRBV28	CASTEISNSPLHF
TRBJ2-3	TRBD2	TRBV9	CASSASGGSADTQYF
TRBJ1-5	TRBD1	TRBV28	CASRTGKGQPQHF
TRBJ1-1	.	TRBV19	CASSTMGGTEAFF
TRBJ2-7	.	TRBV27	CASSLKHLYEQYF
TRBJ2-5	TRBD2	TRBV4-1	CASSQGPHSGGAKTQYF